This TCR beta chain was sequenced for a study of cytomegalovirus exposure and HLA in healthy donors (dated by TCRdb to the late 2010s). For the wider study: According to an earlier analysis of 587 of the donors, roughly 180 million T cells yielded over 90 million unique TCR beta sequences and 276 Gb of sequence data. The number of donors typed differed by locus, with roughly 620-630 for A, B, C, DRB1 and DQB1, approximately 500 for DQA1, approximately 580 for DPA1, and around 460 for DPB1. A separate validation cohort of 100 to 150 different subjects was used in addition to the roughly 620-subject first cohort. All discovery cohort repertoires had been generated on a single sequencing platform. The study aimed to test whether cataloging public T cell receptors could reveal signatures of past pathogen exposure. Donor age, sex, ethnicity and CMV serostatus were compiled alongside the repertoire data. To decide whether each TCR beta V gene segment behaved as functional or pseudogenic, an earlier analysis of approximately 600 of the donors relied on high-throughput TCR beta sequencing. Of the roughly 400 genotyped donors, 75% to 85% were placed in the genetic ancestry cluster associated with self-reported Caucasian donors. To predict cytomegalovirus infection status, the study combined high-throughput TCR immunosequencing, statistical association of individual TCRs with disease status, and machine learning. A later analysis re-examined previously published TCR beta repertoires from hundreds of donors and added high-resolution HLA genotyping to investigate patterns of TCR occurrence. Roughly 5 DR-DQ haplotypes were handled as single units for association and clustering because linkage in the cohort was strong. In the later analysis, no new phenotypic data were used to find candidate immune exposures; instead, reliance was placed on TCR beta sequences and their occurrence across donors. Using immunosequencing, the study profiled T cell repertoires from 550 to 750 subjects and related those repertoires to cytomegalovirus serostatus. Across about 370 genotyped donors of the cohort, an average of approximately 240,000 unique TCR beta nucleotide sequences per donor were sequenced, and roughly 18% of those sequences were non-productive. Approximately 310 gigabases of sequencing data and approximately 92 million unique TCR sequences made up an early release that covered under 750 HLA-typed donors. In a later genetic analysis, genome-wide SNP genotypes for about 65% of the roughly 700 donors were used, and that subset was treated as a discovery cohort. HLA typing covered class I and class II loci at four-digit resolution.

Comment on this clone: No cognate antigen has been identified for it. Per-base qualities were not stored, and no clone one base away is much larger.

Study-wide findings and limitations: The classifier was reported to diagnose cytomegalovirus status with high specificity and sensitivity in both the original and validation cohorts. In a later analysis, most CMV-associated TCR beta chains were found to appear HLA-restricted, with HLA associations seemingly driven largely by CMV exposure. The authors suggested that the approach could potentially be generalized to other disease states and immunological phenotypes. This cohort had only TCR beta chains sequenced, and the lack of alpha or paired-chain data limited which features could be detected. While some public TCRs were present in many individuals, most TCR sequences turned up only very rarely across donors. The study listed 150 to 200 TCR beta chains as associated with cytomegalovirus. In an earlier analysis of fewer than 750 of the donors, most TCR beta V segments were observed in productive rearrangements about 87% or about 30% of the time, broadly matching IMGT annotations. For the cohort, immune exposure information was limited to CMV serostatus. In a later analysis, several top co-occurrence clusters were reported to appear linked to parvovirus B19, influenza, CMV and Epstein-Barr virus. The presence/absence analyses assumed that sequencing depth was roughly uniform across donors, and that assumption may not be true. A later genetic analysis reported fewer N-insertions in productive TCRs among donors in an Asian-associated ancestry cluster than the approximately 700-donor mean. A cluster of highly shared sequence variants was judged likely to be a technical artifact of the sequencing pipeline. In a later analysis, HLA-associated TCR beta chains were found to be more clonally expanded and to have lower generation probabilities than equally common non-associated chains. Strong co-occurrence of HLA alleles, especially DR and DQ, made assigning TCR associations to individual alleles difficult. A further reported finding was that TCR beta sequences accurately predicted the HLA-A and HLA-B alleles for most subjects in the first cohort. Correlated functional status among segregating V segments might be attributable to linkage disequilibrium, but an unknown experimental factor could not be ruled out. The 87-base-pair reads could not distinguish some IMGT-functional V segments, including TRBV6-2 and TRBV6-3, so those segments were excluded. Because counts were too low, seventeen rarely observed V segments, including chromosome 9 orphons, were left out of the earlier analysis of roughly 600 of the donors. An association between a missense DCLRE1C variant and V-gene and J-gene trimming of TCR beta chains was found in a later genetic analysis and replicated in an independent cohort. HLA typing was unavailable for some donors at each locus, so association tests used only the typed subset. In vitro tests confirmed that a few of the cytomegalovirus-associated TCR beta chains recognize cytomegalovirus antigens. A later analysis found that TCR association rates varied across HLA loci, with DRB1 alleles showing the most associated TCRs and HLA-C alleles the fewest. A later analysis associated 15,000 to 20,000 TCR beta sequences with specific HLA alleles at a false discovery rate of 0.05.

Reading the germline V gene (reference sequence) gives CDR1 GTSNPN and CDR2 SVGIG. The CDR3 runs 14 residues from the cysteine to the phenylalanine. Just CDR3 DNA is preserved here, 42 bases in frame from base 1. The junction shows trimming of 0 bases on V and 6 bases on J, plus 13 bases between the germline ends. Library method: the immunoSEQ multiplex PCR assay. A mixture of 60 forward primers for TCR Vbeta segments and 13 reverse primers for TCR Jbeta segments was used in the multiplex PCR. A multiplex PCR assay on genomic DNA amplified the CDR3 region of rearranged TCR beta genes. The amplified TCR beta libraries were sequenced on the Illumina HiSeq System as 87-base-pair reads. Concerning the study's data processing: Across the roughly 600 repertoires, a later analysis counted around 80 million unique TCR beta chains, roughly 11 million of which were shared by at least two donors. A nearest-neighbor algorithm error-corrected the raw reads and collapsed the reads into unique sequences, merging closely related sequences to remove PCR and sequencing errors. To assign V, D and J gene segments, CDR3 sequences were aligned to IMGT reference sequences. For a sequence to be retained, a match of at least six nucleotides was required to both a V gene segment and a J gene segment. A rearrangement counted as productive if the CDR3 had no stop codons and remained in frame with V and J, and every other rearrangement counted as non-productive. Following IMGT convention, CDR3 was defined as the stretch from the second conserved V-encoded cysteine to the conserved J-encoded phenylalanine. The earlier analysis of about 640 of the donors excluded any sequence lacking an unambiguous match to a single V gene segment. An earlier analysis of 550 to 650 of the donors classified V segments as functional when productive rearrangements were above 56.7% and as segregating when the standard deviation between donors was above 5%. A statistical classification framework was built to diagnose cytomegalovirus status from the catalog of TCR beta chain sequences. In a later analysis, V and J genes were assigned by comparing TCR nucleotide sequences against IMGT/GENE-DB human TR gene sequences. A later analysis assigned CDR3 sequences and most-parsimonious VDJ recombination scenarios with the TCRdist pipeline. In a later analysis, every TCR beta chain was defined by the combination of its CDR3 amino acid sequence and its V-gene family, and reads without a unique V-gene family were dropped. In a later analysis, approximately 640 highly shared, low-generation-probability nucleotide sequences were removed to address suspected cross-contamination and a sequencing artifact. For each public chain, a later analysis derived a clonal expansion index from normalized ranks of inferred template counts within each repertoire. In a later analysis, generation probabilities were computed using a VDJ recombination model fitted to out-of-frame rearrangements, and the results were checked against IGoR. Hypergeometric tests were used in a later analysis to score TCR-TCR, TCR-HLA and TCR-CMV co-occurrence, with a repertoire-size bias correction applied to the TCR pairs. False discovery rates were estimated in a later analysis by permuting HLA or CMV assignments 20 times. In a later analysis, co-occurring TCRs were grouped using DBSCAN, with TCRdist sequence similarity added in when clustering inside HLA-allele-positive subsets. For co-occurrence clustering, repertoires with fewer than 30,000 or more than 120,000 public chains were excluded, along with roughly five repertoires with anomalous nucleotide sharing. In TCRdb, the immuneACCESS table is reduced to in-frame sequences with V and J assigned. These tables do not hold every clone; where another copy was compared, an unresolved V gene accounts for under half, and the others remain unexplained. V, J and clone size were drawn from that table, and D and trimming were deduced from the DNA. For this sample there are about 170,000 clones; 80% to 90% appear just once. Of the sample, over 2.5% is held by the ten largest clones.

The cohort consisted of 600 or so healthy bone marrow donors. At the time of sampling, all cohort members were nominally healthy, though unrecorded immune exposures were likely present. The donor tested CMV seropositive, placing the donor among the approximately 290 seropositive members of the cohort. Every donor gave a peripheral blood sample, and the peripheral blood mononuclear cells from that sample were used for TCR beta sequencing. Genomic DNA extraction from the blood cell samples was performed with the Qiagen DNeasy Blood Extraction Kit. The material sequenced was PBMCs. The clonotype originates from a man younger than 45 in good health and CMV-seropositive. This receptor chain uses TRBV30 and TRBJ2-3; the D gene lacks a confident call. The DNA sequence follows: TGTGCCTGGAGTGTAGGCAATATGGAGGATACGCAGTATTTT. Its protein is CAWSVGNMEDTQYF.